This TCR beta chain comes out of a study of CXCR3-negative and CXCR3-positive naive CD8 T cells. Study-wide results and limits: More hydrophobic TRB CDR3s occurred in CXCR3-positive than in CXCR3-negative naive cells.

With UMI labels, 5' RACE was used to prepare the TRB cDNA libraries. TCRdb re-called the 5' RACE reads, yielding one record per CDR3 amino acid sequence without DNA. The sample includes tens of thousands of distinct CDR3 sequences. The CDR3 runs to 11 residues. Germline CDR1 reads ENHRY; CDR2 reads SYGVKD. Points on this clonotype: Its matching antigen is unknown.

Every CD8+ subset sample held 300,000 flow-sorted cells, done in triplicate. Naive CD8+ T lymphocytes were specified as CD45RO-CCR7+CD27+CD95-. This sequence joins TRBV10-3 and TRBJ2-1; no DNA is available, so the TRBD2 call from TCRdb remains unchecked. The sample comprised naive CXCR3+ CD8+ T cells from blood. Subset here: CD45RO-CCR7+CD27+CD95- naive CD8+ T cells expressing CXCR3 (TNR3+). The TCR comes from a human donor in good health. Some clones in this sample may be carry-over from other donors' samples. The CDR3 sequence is CAINSGDEQFF.